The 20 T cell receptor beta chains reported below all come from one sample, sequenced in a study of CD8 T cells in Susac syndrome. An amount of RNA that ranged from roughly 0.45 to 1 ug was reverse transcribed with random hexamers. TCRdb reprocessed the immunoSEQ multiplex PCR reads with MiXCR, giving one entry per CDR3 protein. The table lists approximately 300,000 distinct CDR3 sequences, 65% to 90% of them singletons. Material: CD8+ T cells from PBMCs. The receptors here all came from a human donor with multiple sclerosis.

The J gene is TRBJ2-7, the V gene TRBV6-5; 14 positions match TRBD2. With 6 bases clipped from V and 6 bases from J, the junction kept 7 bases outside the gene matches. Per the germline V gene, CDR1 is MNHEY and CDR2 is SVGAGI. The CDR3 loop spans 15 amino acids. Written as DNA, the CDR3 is TGTGCCAGCAGCCGGGGACTAGCGGGAGAAGGCGAGCAGTACTTC. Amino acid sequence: CASSRGLAGEGEQYF.

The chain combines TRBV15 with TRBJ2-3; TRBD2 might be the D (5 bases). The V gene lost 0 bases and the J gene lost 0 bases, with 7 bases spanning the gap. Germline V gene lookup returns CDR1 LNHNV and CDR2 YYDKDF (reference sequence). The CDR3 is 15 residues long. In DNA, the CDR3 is TGTGCCACCAGCAGAGACGGGATAAGCACAGATACGCAGTATTTT. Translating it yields CATSRDGISTDTQYF.

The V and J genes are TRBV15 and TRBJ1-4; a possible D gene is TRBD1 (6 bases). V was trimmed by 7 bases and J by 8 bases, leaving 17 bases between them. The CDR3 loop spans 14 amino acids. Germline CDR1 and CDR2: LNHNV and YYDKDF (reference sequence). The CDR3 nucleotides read TGTGCCACCAAGACGACAGAGGGGGAAGAAAAACTGTTTTTT. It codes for CATKTTEGEEKLFF. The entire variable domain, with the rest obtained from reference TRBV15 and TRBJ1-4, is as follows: DAMVIQNPRYQVTQFGKPVTLSCSQTLNHNVMYWYQQKSSQAPKLLFHYYDKDFNNEADTPDNFQSRRPNTSFCFLDIRSPGLGDTAMYLCATKTTEGEEKLFFGSGTQLSVL.

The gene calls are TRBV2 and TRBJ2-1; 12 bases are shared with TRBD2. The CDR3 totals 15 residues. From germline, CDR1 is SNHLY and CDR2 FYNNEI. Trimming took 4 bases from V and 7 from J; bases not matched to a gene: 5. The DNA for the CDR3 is TGTGCCAGCAGTGTTCCGACTAGCGGGAGAAATGAGCAGTTCTTC. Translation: CASSVPTSGRNEQFF.

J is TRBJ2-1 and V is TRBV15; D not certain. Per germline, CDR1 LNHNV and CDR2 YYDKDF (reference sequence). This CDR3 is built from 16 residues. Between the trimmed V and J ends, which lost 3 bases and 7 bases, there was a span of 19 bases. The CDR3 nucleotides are TGTGCCACCAGCAGGGACCTTTCCCCCCCGTATAATGAGCAGTTCTTC. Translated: CATSRDLSPPYNEQFF. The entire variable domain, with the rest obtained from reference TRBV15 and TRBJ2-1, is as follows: DAMVIQNPRYQVTQFGKPVTLSCSQTLNHNVMYWYQQKSSQAPKLLFHYYDKDFNNEADTPDNFQSRRPNTSFCFLDIRSPGLGDTAMYLCATSRDLSPPYNEQFFGPGTRLTVL.

The CDR3 is CSARVLWRDREQETQYF. In nucleotides, the CDR3 is TGCAGTGCTAGAGTCCTTTGGAGGGACAGGGAACAAGAGACCCAGTACTTC. The chain carries TRBV20-1 and TRBJ2-5, with 9 bases identical to TRBD1. Germline lookup yields CDR1 DFQATT and CDR2 SNEGSKA (reference sequence). The V segment lost 1 base and the J segment 2 bases; nucleotides outside the gene matches: 11. CDR3 length: 17 amino acids.

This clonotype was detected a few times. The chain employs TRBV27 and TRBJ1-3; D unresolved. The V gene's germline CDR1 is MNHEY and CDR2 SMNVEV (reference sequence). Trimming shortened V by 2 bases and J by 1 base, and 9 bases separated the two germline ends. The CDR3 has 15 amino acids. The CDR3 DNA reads TGTGCCAGCAGTTTAGGCGGTGCTTCTGGAAACACCATATATTTT. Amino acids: CASSLGGASGNTIYF.

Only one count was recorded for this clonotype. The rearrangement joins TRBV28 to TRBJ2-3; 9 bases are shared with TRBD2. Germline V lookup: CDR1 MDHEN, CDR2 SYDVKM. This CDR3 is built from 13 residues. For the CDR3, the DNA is TGTGAGGTAGCGGGAGTGGGCACAGATACGCAGTATTTT. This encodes CEVAGVGTDTQYF.

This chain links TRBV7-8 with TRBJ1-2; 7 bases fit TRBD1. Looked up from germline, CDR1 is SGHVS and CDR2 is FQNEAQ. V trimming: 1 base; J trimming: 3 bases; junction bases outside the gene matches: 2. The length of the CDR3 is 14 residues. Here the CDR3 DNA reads TGTGCCAGCAGCTTAGAGGGGACAGACTATGGCTACACCTTC. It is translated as CASSLEGTDYGYTF.

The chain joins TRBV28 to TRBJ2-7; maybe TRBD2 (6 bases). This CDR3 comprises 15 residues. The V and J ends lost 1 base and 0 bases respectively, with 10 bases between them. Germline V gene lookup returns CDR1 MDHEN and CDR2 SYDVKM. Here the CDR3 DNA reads TGTGCCAGCAGTTTATTTGCGGGGAGCTCCTACGAGCAGTACTTC. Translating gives CASSLFAGSSYEQYF. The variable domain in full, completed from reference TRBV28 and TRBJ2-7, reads DVKVTQSSRYLVKRTGEKVFLECVQDMDHENMFWYRQDPGLGLRLIYFSYDVKMKEKGDIPEGYSVSREKKERFSLILESASTNQTSMYLCASSLFAGSSYEQYFGPGTRLTVT.

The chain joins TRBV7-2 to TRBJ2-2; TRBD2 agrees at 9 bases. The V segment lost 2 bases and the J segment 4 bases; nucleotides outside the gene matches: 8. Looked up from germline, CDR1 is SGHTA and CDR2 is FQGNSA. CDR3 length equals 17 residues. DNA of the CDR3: TGTGCCAGCAGCTTAATGCCGTTGACTAGCGGCACCGGGGAGCTGTTTTTT. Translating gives CASSLMPLTSGTGELFF.

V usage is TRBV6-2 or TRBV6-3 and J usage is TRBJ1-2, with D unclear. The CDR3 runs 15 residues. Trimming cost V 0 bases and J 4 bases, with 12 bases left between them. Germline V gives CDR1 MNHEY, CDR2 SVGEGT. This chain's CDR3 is CASSYSAGRSYGYTF. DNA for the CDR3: TGTGCCAGCAGTTACTCTGCCGGGCGGAGCTATGGCTACACCTTC.

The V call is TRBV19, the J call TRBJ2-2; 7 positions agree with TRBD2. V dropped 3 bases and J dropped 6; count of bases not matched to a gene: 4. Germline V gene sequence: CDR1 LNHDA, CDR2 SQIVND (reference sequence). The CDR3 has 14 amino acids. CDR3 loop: CASSMSLAAGELFF. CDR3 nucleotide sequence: TGTGCCAGTAGTATGAGTCTAGCGGCCGGGGAGCTGTTTTTT.

The CDR3 nucleotides are TGTGCCAGTACTATGGGGAACACTGAAGCTTTCTTT. It yields the protein CASTMGNTEAFF. The gene calls are TRBV19 and TRBJ1-1; D unclear. Germline lookup yields CDR1 LNHDA and CDR2 SQIVND (reference sequence). V lost 7 bases and J lost 1, with 7 bases in between. This CDR3 spans 12 amino acids.

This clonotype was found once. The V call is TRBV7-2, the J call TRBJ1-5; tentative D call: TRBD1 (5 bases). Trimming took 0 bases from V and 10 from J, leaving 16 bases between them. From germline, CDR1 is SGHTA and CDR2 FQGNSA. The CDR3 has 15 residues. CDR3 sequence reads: CASSLALGGFSPQHF. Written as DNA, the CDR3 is TGTGCCAGCAGCTTAGCGCTTGGGGGGTTCAGCCCCCAGCATTTT.

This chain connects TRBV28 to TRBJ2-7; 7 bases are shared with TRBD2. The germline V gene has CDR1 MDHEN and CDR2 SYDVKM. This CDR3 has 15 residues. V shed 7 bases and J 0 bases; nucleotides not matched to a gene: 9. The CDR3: CASKPGGSDSYEQYF. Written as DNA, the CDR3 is TGTGCCAGCAAACCCGGCGGGAGCGACTCCTACGAGCAGTACTTC.

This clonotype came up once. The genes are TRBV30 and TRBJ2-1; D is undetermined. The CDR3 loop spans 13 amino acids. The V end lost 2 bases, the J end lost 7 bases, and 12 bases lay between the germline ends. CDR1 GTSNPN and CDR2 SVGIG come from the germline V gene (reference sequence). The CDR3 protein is CAWSPGSINEQFF. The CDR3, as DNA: TGTGCCTGGAGTCCTGGGTCGATTAATGAGCAGTTCTTC.

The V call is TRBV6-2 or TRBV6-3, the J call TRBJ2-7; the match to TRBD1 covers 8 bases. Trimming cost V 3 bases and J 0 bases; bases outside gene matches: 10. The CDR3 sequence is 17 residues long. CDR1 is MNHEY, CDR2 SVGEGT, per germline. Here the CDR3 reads CASSYQTDRASSYEQYF. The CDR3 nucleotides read TGTGCCAGCAGTTATCAAACGGACAGGGCGAGCTCCTACGAGCAGTACTTC.

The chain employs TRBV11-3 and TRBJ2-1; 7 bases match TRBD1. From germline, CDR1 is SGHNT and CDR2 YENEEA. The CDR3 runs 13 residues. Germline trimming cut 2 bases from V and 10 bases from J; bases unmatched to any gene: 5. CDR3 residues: CASSLRGQQEQFF. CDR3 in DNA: TGTGCCAGCAGCTTACGGGGACAGCAAGAGCAGTTCTTC.

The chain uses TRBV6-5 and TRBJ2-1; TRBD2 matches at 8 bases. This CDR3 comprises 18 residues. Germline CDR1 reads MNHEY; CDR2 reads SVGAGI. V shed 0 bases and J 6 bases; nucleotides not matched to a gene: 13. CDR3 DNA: TGTGCCAGCAGTTACTCGATAATCGTCACGGGAGGGGCCAATGAGCAGTTCTTC. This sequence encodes CASSYSIIVTGGANEQFF.